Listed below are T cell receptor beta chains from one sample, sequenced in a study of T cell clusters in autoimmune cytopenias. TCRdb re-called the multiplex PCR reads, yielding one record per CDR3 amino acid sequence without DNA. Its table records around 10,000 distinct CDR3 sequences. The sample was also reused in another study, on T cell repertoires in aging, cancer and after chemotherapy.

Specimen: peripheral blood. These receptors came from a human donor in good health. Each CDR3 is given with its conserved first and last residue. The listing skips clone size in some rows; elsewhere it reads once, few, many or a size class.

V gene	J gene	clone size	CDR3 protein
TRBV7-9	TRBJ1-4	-	CASSLVREKLFF
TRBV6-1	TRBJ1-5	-	CASSGTTVAPSQPQHF
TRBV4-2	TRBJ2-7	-	CASSQDGADGNEQYF
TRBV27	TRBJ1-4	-	CASKAGQGLSYEKLFF
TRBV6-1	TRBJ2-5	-	CASRTGLQETQYF
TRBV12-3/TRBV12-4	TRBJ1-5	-	CASRAGNQPQHF
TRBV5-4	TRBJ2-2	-	CASSLVGTGELFF
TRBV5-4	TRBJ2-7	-	CASSPTALSGDPYEQYF
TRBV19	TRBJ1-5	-	CASSPRDRGFGQPQHF
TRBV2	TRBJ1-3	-	CASSEDVSGNTIYF
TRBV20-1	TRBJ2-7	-	CSASGLATGGAAYEQYF
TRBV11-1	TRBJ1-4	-	CASSSSTGRQEKLFF
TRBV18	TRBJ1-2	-	CASSPGGNYGYTF
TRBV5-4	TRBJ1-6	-	CASSFDSGGAHSPLHF
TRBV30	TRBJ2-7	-	CAWSGLDYEQYF
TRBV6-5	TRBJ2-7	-	CASHRTGLTTRQYF
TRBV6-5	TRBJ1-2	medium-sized	CASSYSSAGGDYGYTF
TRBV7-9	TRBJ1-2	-	CASSLDRGYGYTF
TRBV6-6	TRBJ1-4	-	CASRSTTTNEKLFF
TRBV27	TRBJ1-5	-	CASSLSGLSNQPQHF
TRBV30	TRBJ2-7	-	CAWSAYPGPREAYEQYF
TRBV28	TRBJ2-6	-	CATTLRGRGANVLTF
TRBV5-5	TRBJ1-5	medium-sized	CASSFGGGGSNQPQHF
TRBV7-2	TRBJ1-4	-	CASRLLTEAGNEKLFF
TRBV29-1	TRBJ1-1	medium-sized	CSVLGRGGAEAFF
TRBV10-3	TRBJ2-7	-	CAIRGLAGSYEQYF